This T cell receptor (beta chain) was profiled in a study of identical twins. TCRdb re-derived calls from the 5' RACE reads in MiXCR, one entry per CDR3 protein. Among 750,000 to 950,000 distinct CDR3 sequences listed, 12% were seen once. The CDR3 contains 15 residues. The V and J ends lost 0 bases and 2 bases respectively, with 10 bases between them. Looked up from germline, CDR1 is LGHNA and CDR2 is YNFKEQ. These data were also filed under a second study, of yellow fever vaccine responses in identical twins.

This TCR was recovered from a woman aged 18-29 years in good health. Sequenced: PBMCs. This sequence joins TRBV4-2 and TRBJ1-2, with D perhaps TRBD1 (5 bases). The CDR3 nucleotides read TGTGCCAGCAGCCAAGAGACAGCGTTGAACTATGGCTACACCTTC. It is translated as CASSQETALNYGYTF.